This T cell receptor (beta chain) was sequenced for a study of cytomegalovirus exposure and HLA in healthy donors. Overall study context: The roughly 130 validation repertoires used the same platform as the approximately 670 first-cohort repertoires (as reported by a later analysis).

The CDR3 extends over 16 amino acids. Sequenced by immunoSEQ multiplex PCR; TCRdb stores in-frame clones only, minus some. This sample yields tens of thousands of clones, of which around 96% are seen a single time; around 4.5% belongs to the top ten. The receptor comes from a man aged 18-30 years in good health and CMV-seropositive. The rearrangement uses TRBV1 and TRBJ1-1; the table's TRBD1 call for D was not verified on the DNA. TRBV1 represents a pseudogene. Sequences were obtained from PBMCs. CDR3 coding DNA: TGCACCAGCAGCCAGGAGTTTAGACAGGGGGAATCTGAAGCTTTCTTT. It encodes CTSSQEFRQGESEAFF.